One sample yielded the 32 T cell receptor beta chains listed below, sequenced in a study of blood T cell repertoires in COVID-19. Libraries were prepared by immunoSEQ multiplex PCR; TCRdb keeps only in-frame clonotypes and omits some of them. The top ten hold around 0.8% of the sample, which has 250,000 to 350,000 clones, around 89% seen once. The sample was peripheral blood. These receptors were collected from a man aged 25-40 years with acute or convalescent COVID-19.

The chain uses TRBV6-5 and TRBJ1-3; the match to TRBD1 covers 9 bases. Germline CDR1 MNHEY, CDR2 SVGAGI. The length of the CDR3 is 14 residues. Losses at the gene ends were 11 bases for V and 4 bases for J; bases not matched to a gene: 9. CDR3 in amino acids: CACLPDRGGNTIYF. The CDR3 bases are TGTGCCTGCTTACCGGACAGGGGCGGAAACACCATATATTTT.

This chain joins TRBV9 and TRBJ2-3, with a weak D call TRBD1 (6 bases). V lost 7 bases and J lost 0, with 15 bases in between. Germline V lookup: CDR1 SGDLS, CDR2 YYNGEE. The CDR3 runs 15 residues. This chain's CDR3 is CASAPGDTSTDTQYF. The CDR3 DNA reads TGTGCCAGCGCCCCAGGGGATACTAGCACAGATACGCAGTATTTT.

The V call is TRBV19, the J call TRBJ2-5, with a tentative D call TRBD1 (6 bases). V lost 1 base and J 4 bases, leaving 13 bases between the germline ends. This CDR3 is built from 15 residues. Germline V gene sequence: CDR1 LNHDA, CDR2 SQIVND (reference sequence). The CDR3 sequence: CASSIGSGDTETQYF. The CDR3 bases are TGTGCCAGTAGTATAGGTTCCGGGGACACAGAGACCCAGTACTTC.

As DNA, the CDR3 is TGTGCCAGCAGTTTATTTGGCGGAACTACCTACGAGCAGTACTTC. This encodes CASSLFGGTTYEQYF. The genes are TRBV28 and TRBJ2-7; D call uncertain. Germline CDR1 reads MDHEN; CDR2 reads SYDVKM. V was shortened by 1 base and J by 2 bases, with 12 bases between the two germline ends. The CDR3 contains 15 residues. Together with reference TRBV28 and TRBJ2-7, the CDR3 gives the full variable domain: DVKVTQSSRYLVKRTGEKVFLECVQDMDHENMFWYRQDPGLGLRLIYFSYDVKMKEKGDIPEGYSVSREKKERFSLILESASTNQTSMYLCASSLFGGTTYEQYFGPGTRLTVT.

J is TRBJ1-2 and V is TRBV19; TRBD1 is a possible D gene (5 bases). CDR3 length: 13 amino acids. Trimming took 5 bases from V and 6 from J, leaving 13 bases between them. Germline V gives CDR1 LNHDA, CDR2 SQIVND (reference sequence). In nucleotides, the CDR3 is TGTGCCAGTAGTCCCTTACGGGGGGATGGCTACACCTTC. Protein product: CASSPLRGDGYTF.

This chain links TRBV7-2 with TRBJ2-2; D unresolved. CDR1 and CDR2 (germline): SGHTA, FQGNSA. The CDR3 runs to 17 residues. The V gene lost 2 bases and the J gene lost 0 bases, with 13 bases spanning the gap. CDR3 region: CASSLLSQIPNTGELFF. DNA of the CDR3: TGTGCCAGCAGCTTATTATCTCAGATACCGAACACCGGGGAGCTGTTTTTT. Looking up the rest from reference TRBV7-2 and TRBJ2-2 gives the full variable domain: GAGVSQSPSNKVTEKGKDVELRCDPISGHTALYWYRQSLGQGLEFLIYFQGNSAPDKSGLPSDRFSAERTGGSVSTLTIQRTQQEDSAVYLCASSLLSQIPNTGELFFGEGSRLTVL.

V and J are TRBV13 and TRBJ1-3, with D possibly TRBD1 on 6 matching bases. From germline, CDR1 is PRHDT and CDR2 FYEKMQ (reference sequence). This CDR3 contains 16 residues. Trimming pared 5 bases from V and 0 bases from J, leaving 14 bases between. CDR3 region: CASSRPDSSSGNTIYF. In nucleotides, the CDR3 is TGTGCCAGCAGCCGCCCGGACAGCAGCTCTGGAAACACCATATATTTT.

The genes are TRBV11-2 and TRBJ1-1; maybe TRBD1 (6 bases). Trimming pared 2 bases from V and 3 bases from J, leaving 13 bases between. This CDR3 region has 15 residues. Germline-derived CDR1 and CDR2 are SGHAT and FQNNGV. The CDR3 region has the DNA TGTGCCAGCAGCTTAAACTCTAGGACAGACACTGAAGCTTTCTTT. Translating it yields CASSLNSRTDTEAFF.

V gene TRBV3-1 (or the pseudogene TRBV3-2) combines with J gene TRBJ1-4; 9 bases fit TRBD1. This CDR3 has 14 residues. V shed 3 bases and J 6 bases; nucleotides not matched to a gene: 2. CDR1 and CDR2 from the germline V gene are LGHDT and YNNKEL (reference sequence). The CDR3 loop is CASSQRTGDEKLFF. CDR3 DNA sequence: TGTGCCAGCAGCCAGAGGACAGGGGATGAAAAACTGTTTTTT.

The genes are TRBV5-1 and TRBJ2-2; D perhaps matches TRBD2 (6 bases). V lost 7 bases and J lost 0, with 10 bases in between. Germline CDR1 reads SGHRS; CDR2 reads YFSETQ. CDR3 size: 14 residues. The CDR3 spells CASGTSANTGELFF. In DNA, the CDR3 is TGCGCCAGCGGGACTTCCGCGAACACCGGGGAGCTGTTTTTT.

This chain uses TRBV9 with TRBJ2-1, with 8 bases that match TRBD2. CDR3 length: 18 residues. Per germline, CDR1 SGDLS and CDR2 YYNGEE. V trimming: 4 bases; J trimming: 3 bases; junction bases outside the gene matches: 15. CDR3 loop: CASSPRFGAGGLYNEQFF. CDR3 DNA sequence: TGTGCCAGCAGCCCCCGGTTTGGGGCGGGGGGCCTCTACAATGAGCAGTTCTTC.

CDR3 in amino acids: CASSLVDRSTNEKLFF. The CDR3 DNA reads TGTGCCAGCAGCTTAGTCGACAGATCAACTAATGAAAAACTGTTTTTT. The chain combines TRBV7-8 with TRBJ1-4; a weak D match, TRBD1 (5 bases). This CDR3 region has 16 residues. V shed 1 base and J shed 0 bases, with 9 bases lying between them. Germline CDR1 SGHVS, CDR2 FQNEAQ.

The V and J genes are TRBV28 and TRBJ1-2; TRBD1 aligns across 9 bases. Germline-derived CDR1 and CDR2 are MDHEN and SYDVKM. The CDR3 spans 14 residues. V gave up 8 bases and J gave up 3 bases; unmatched junction bases: 7. CDR3 sequence (DNA): TGTGCCAGCCTCACAGGGGGCGCTCACTATGGCTACACCTTC. Translating it yields CASLTGGAHYGYTF.

This CDR3 reads CASLQGPSGSPLHF. CDR3 in DNA: TGTGCCAGCCTACAGGGCCCAAGCGGTTCACCCCTCCACTTT. The chain carries TRBV2 and TRBJ1-6; a possible D gene is TRBD1 (6 bases). The germline CDR1 and CDR2 sequences are SNHLY and FYNNEI. The CDR3 is 14 residues long. Trimming left V 8 bases short and J 9 bases short, with 17 bases between.

The chain carries TRBV19 and TRBJ1-2, with D tentatively TRBD1 (5 bases). Germline V gene sequence: CDR1 LNHDA, CDR2 SQIVND (reference sequence). V was pared by 5 bases and J by 5 bases, with 18 bases between. This CDR3 has 15 residues. The CDR3 nucleotides read TGTGCCAGTAGTCACCCGGGGGAGATAGTGTATGGCTACACCTTC. Encoded protein: CASSHPGEIVYGYTF.

V and J are TRBV12-3 or TRBV12-4 and TRBJ2-7, with TRBD1 as a possible D gene (6 bases). The ends were cut back, 6 bases at V and 3 bases at J, with 12 bases in the middle. The CDR3 has 13 amino acids. In DNA form, the CDR3 reads TGTGCCAGCAGACAACAGGGCCGCTACGAGCAGTACTTC. This encodes CASRQQGRYEQYF.

This rearrangement joins TRBV7-2 to TRBJ2-5, with TRBD2 matching over 10 bases. Germline CDR1 is SGHTA and CDR2 is FQGNSA. The CDR3 runs 14 residues. V shed 4 bases, J shed 5 bases, and the junction held 4 bases outside the gene matches. In DNA form, the CDR3 reads TGTGCCAGCAGCTCCACTAGCGGGGCGGAGACCCAGTACTTC. It codes for CASSSTSGAETQYF.

This sequence joins TRBV5-6 and TRBJ1-2; maybe TRBD1 (6 bases). Per the germline V gene, CDR1 is SGHDT and CDR2 is YYEEEE. Trimming left V 7 bases short and J 4 bases short, with 17 bases between. The CDR3 runs 14 residues. The chain's CDR3 is CASHHLRGLYGYTF. The DNA of the CDR3 is TGTGCCAGCCATCACCTCAGGGGCCTCTATGGCTACACCTTC.

This clone occurred once. J is TRBJ2-3 and V is TRBV5-1; TRBD2 aligns across 9 bases. V lost 4 bases and J lost 6; bases outside the gene matches: 12. This CDR3 is built from 16 residues. Germline V lookup: CDR1 SGHRS, CDR2 YFSETQ. CDR3 sequence reads: CASSLNLAGGRDTQYF. The CDR3 nucleotides read TGCGCCAGCAGCCTTAACCTGGCGGGGGGGCGGGATACGCAGTATTTT.

In the case of this clone: An end of the junction differs from the germline gene, which may be a read error. V and J are TRBV12-3 or TRBV12-4 and TRBJ1-2, with D hard to call. The CDR3 consists of 12 residues. The CDR3 DNA is TGTGCCAGCAGTTTTGGTGACACGTCTTTTTTCTTC. Protein: CASSFGDTSFFF.

Only one count was recorded for this clone. Additional DNA sequences in this sample encode the identical CDR3. The chain combines TRBV7-9 with TRBJ1-5; 8 bases map to TRBD1. V gave up 1 base and J gave up 3 bases; unmatched junction bases: 5. CDR1 is SEHNR, CDR2 FQNEAQ, per germline (reference sequence). This CDR3 is 16 amino acids long. Written as DNA, the CDR3 is TGTGCCAGCAGCTTAGGGGCAGGGGGCCCCAATCAGCCCCAGCATTTT. This codes for CASSLGAGGPNQPQHF.

The V call is TRBV2, the J call TRBJ1-5, with 12 bases lining up with TRBD1. This CDR3 spans 15 amino acids. The germline V gene encodes CDR1 SNHLY and CDR2 FYNNEI. The junction had 4 bases not matched to a gene; V was cut back by 4 bases and J by 6 bases. This CDR3 reads CASSGTGQGAQPQHF. In DNA, the CDR3 is TGTGCCAGCAGTGGCACGGGACAGGGGGCTCAGCCCCAGCATTTT.

This clone has only a few counts. The V call is TRBV9, the J call TRBJ1-6; D gene uncertain. Germline V gives CDR1 SGDLS, CDR2 YYNGEE. The CDR3 spans 14 residues. The germline V and J ends were trimmed by 3 bases and 4 bases, with 8 bases remaining between them. CDR3 bases: TGTGCCAGCAGCGACGGGGTTTATAATTCACCCCTCCACTTT. Translating gives CASSDGVYNSPLHF.

The CDR3 loop is CASSLLGTSGSYHEQYF. In DNA, the CDR3 is TGCGCCAGCAGCTTGTTAGGGACTAGCGGGAGTTATCACGAGCAGTACTTC. V usage is TRBV5-1 and J usage is TRBJ2-7, with 14 nucleotides matching TRBD2. The germline V gene has CDR1 SGHRS and CDR2 YFSETQ. V lost 1 base and J lost 5; bases outside the gene matches: 8. The CDR3 totals 17 residues.

This clone was counted a few times. This chain connects TRBV12-3 or TRBV12-4 to TRBJ2-7; no clear D gene. Trimming left V 8 bases short and J 0 bases short, with 5 bases between. The CDR3 consists of 11 residues. DNA for the CDR3: TGTGCCAGCGCGAGCTCCTACGAGCAGTACTTC. It specifies CASASSYEQYF.

Only a few counts were recorded for this clone. This sequence joins TRBV19 and TRBJ1-3; 9 nucleotides agree with TRBD1. Germline assignment: CDR1 LNHDA and CDR2 SQIVND (reference sequence). The V and J ends lost 5 bases and 1 base, in that order; junction bases with no gene match: 6. CDR3 length equals 16 residues. The CDR3 coding sequence is TGTGCCAGTAGTGGATTACAGGGGGCTTCTGGAAACACCATATATTTT. This sequence encodes CASSGLQGASGNTIYF.

The chain carries TRBV6-5 and TRBJ1-1; 9 bases map to TRBD1. J gave up 4 bases and V 6 bases, and 9 bases lay outside the gene matches. The CDR3 is 15 amino acids. Germline assignment: CDR1 MNHEY and CDR2 SVGAGI. CDR3 nucleotide sequence: TGTGCCAGCAGGGACAGGGGAAGAACGGGCACTGAAGCTTTCTTT. Its translation: CASRDRGRTGTEAFF.

The V gene is TRBV27, the J gene TRBJ1-6, with TRBD1 identical over 7 bases. With V trimmed by 6 bases and J by 5 bases, 10 bases remained unmatched. The germline gives CDR1 MNHEY, CDR2 SMNVEV (reference sequence). This CDR3 comprises 16 residues. The CDR3 coding sequence is TGTGCCAGCAGCCGTTCCCGGGACAGCAATAATTCACCCCTCCACTTT. This encodes CASSRSRDSNNSPLHF.

The V and J genes are TRBV14 and TRBJ1-6, with a tentative D call TRBD1 (5 bases). Germline CDR1 reads SGHDN; CDR2 reads FVKESK. V gave up 3 bases and J gave up 8 bases, with 11 bases separating them. The CDR3 extends over 14 amino acids. CDR3 in DNA: TGTGCCAGCAGCCAGGTCCTCAGGGATTCACCCCTCCACTTT. Protein: CASSQVLRDSPLHF. Combining the CDR3 with reference TRBV14 and TRBJ1-6 gives the whole variable domain EAGVTQFPSHSVIEKGQTVTLRCDPISGHDNLYWYRRVMGKEIKFLLHFVKESKQDESGMPNNRFLAERTGGTYSTLKVQPAELEDSGVYFCASSQVLRDSPLHFGNGTRLTVT.

The CDR3 coding sequence is TGTGCCAGCACCAAAGAGAGGGTTAACAATTCACCCCTCCACTTT. It yields the protein CASTKERVNNSPLHF. The chain joins TRBV28 to TRBJ1-6; no definite D call. The CDR3 loop spans 15 amino acids. Germline V gene data show CDR1 as MDHEN and CDR2 as SYDVKM. V gave up 7 bases and J gave up 7 bases, with 17 bases separating them.

This chain uses TRBV24-1 with TRBJ2-1; the D gene is possibly TRBD1 (5 bases). CDR3 size: 14 residues. In germline, CDR1 is KGHDR, CDR2 SFDVKD. Trimming stripped 4 bases from V and 7 bases from J, with 13 bases between. The CDR3 nucleotides read TGTGCCACCAGTGAATCCCCAGGGTGGAATGAGCAGTTCTTC. Protein sequence: CATSESPGWNEQFF.

The chain uses TRBV18 and TRBJ2-2, with a weak D call TRBD1 (5 bases). Trimming removed 2 bases at V and 0 bases at J, with 7 bases between. The CDR3 consists of 15 residues. In germline, CDR1 is KGHSH, CDR2 LQKENI. The CDR3 sequence: CASSPGRANTGELFF. CDR3 nucleotide sequence: TGTGCCAGCTCACCAGGCAGGGCGAACACCGGGGAGCTGTTTTTT.